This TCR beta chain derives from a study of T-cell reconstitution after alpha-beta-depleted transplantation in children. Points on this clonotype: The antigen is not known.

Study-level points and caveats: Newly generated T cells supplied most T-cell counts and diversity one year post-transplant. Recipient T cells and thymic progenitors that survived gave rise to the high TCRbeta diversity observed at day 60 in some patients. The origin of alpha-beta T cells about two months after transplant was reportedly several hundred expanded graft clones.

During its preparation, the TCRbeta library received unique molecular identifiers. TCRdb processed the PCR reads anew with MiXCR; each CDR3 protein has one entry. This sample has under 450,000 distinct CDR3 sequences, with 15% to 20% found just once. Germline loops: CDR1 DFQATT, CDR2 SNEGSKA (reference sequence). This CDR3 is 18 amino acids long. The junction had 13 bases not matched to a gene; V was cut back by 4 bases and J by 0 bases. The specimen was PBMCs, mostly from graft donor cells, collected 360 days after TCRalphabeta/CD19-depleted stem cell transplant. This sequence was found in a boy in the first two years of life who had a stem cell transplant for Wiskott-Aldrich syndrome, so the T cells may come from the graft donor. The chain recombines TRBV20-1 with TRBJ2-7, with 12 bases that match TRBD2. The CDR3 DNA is TGCAGTGCTATTACTCCCGGGACTAGCGGGCTCAGCTCCTACGAGCAGTACTTC. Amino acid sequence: CSAITPGTSGLSSYEQYF.